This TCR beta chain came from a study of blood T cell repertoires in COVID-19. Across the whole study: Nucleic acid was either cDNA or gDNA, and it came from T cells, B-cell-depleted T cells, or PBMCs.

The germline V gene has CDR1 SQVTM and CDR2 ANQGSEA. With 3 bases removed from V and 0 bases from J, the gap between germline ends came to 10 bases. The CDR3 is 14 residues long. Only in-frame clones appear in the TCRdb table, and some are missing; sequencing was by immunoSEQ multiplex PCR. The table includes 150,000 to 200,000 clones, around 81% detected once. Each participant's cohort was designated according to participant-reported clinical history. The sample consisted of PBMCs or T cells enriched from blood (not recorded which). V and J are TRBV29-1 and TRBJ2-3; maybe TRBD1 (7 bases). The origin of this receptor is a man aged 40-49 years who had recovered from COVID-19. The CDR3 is CSVDQGGSTDTQYF. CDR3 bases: TGCAGCGTTGATCAGGGGGGTAGCACAGATACGCAGTATTTT.